The 24 T cell receptor beta chains given below trace back to one sample, sequenced in a study of T cell repertoires in cytomegalovirus infection. The antigens these receptors bind are not known. Each CDR3 protein gets one entry after TCRdb re-called the reads with MiXCR. The top ten hold 85% to 95% of the sample, which has about 85,000 distinct CDR3 sequences, approximately 46% seen once. The sequencing used CD8+ T cells from cultured PBMCs, collected from culture after CMV antigen stimulation. These receptors came from a human donor in good health (CMV status not recorded). Some clones in this sample may be carry-over from other donors' samples.

The rearrangement joins TRBV6-5 to TRBJ2-7; TRBD2 agrees at 10 bases. Germline-derived CDR1 and CDR2 are MNHEY and SVGAGI. V lost 0 bases to trimming and J lost 3 bases; unmatched junction nucleotides: 5. This CDR3 has 16 residues. The CDR3 protein is CASSYSGTSVYYEQYF. The DNA for the CDR3 is TGTGCCAGCAGTTACTCCGGGACTAGCGTATACTACGAGCAGTACTTC.

CDR3: CAWSVLVARDGAGGLQYF. The CDR3 coding sequence is TGTGCCTGGAGTGTACTTGTGGCGCGGGATGGGGCGGGAGGCCTGCAGTACTTC. The chain links TRBV30 to TRBJ2-7; 8 bases match TRBD2. In germline, CDR1 is GTSNPN, CDR2 SVGIG (reference sequence). The CDR3 is made up of 18 amino acids. Trimming removed 0 bases from V and 9 bases from J; junction bases left unmatched: 22. The whole variable domain, remainder taken from reference TRBV30 and TRBJ2-7, is SQTIHQWPATLVQPVGSPLSLECTVEGTSNPNLYWYRQAAGRGLQLLFYSVGIGQISSEVPQNLSASRPQDRQFILSSKKLLLSDSGFYLCAWSVLVARDGAGGLQYFGPGTRLTVT.

The table lists this clonotype with many counts. J is TRBJ1-1 and V is TRBV19, with D unresolved. The CDR3 covers 13 residues. Trimming shortened V by 4 bases and J by 4 bases, and 10 bases separated the two germline ends. Germline assignment: CDR1 LNHDA and CDR2 SQIVND (reference sequence). DNA for the CDR3: TGTGCCAGTAGTACCCTCGGTCCCACTGAAGCTTTCTTT. Protein: CASSTLGPTEAFF. Drawing the rest from reference TRBV19 and TRBJ1-1, the complete variable domain is DGGITQSPKYLFRKEGQNVTLSCEQNLNHDAMYWYRQDPGQGLRLIYYSQIVNDFQKGDIAEGYSVSREKKESFPLTVTSAQKNPTAFYLCASSTLGPTEAFFGQGTRLTVV.

This clonotype was detected many times. The CDR3 sequence: CASSSRDRSLSGNQPQHF. The CDR3 DNA reads TGTGCCAGCAGTAGCCGGGACAGGTCGCTAAGCGGCAATCAGCCCCAGCATTTT. This chain connects TRBV6-1 to TRBJ1-5; 8 bases align to TRBD1. Germline values: CDR1 MNHNS, CDR2 SASEGT. V shed 5 bases and J 2 bases; nucleotides not matched to a gene: 14. The CDR3 covers 18 residues.

This chain connects TRBV20-1 to TRBJ1-5, with D possibly matching TRBD1 (6 bases). Germline V gene sequence: CDR1 DFQATT, CDR2 SNEGSKA (reference sequence). The CDR3 is made up of 16 amino acids. V lost 5 bases to trimming and J lost 0 bases, with 17 bases between them. CDR3 sequence (DNA): TGCAGTGCTCAAGGGGGGGAGGTGAATAGCAATCAGCCCCAGCATTTT. Protein sequence: CSAQGGEVNSNQPQHF.

There are a few counts of this clonotype. The chain uses TRBV7-8 and TRBJ2-1; 7 bases match TRBD2. The V gene's germline CDR1 is SGHVS and CDR2 FQNEAQ. CDR3 length equals 14 residues. Trimming cost V 11 bases and J 2 bases; bases outside gene matches: 9. The DNA for the CDR3 is TGTGCCGGCTCGGGGGGAGGCCCCTACAATGAGCAGTTCTTC. This gives the protein CAGSGGGPYNEQFF.

This clonotype was detected a few times. The V call is TRBV4-1, the J call TRBJ2-5; TRBD2 matches at 12 bases. Losses at the gene ends were 1 base for V and 5 bases for J; bases not matched to a gene: 5. This CDR3 comprises 16 residues. Germline V lookup: CDR1 MGHRA, CDR2 YSYEKL. In nucleotides, the CDR3 is TGCGCCAGCAGCCAAGCGACTAGCGGGAGTCTCGAGACCCAGTACTTC. It is translated as CASSQATSGSLETQYF.

This clonotype has just a few counts. This rearrangement joins TRBV19 to TRBJ1-4, with 8 bases fitting TRBD1. V shed 2 bases and J 8 bases; nucleotides not matched to a gene: 4. Germline V gene sequence: CDR1 LNHDA, CDR2 SQIVND (reference sequence). There are 14 residues in the CDR3. CDR3 nucleotide sequence: TGTGCCAGTAGTATACTCGACAGGGGAGAAAAACTGTTTTTT. Protein sequence: CASSILDRGEKLFF.

The CDR3 region has the DNA TGTGCCAGCAGTTCGGCGGCTACTCCTTCCCCCCGTTTCGAGCAGTACTTC. Translating it yields CASSSAATPSPRFEQYF. J is TRBJ2-7 and V is TRBV27, with D uncertain. The germline CDR1 and CDR2 sequences are MNHEY and SMNVEV (reference sequence). Trimming pared 4 bases from V and 6 bases from J, leaving 25 bases between. This CDR3 contains 17 residues.

The CDR3 DNA reads TGTGCCAGCACTCGAGCCTCGGCTAACAACGAGCAGTACTTC. It specifies CASTRASANNEQYF. The chain combines TRBV12-3 or TRBV12-4 with TRBJ2-7; no clear D. Trimming left V 7 bases short and J 5 bases short, with 18 bases between. The CDR3 runs 14 residues.

The CDR3 sequence is CASSLKGRGNYGYTF. DNA of the CDR3: TGTGCCAGCAGCTTAAAGGGGCGGGGGAACTATGGCTACACCTTC. The chain recombines TRBV7-2 with TRBJ1-2, with D maybe TRBD1 (5 bases). The CDR3 is 15 residues long. V was cut by 2 bases and J by 2 bases, with 12 bases left in between. Per germline, CDR1 SGHTA and CDR2 FQGNSA.

The rearrangement links TRBV7-4 to TRBJ2-5; D unresolved. The germline V gene encodes CDR1 SGHVT and CDR2 SQSDAQ. The CDR3 length is 15 residues. The V gene lost 3 bases and the J gene lost 0 bases, with 11 bases spanning the gap. The CDR3 reads CASSFTHQYQETQYF. The CDR3 coding sequence is TGTGCCAGCAGCTTCACGCACCAGTACCAAGAGACCCAGTACTTC.

CDR3 sequence (DNA): TGTGCCAGCAGTTTAGTACCCGGGGAGCTGTTTTTT. It yields the protein CASSLVPGELFF. This chain connects TRBV12-3 or TRBV12-4 to TRBJ2-2; D not certain. This CDR3 has 12 residues. Trimming stripped 1 base from V and 6 bases from J, with 3 bases between.

This clonotype was seen once. The chain joins TRBV6-2 or TRBV6-3 to TRBJ2-2; D gene unclear. CDR1 and CDR2 from the germline V gene are MNHEY and SVGEGT. Trimming shortened V by 5 bases and J by 4 bases, and 20 bases separated the two germline ends. This CDR3 is built from 17 residues. CDR3 region: CASSPSETTWSTGELFF. As DNA, the CDR3 is TGTGCCAGCAGTCCCTCCGAAACGACATGGAGCACCGGGGAGCTGTTTTTT.

This clonotype showed up just a few times. The chain combines TRBV7-2 with TRBJ2-3; maybe TRBD1 (6 bases). CDR1 SGHTA and CDR2 FQGNSA come from the germline V gene. The CDR3 is made up of 16 amino acids. The V gene lost 1 base and the J gene lost 4 bases, with 15 bases spanning the gap. For the CDR3, the DNA is TGTGCCAGCAGCTTAGAAGGCAGGGGTACGGCAGATACGCAGTATTTT. Protein: CASSLEGRGTADTQYF. The full variable domain, completed using reference TRBV7-2 and TRBJ2-3, is GAGVSQSPSNKVTEKGKDVELRCDPISGHTALYWYRQSLGQGLEFLIYFQGNSAPDKSGLPSDRFSAERTGGSVSTLTIQRTQQEDSAVYLCASSLEGRGTADTQYFGPGTRLTVL.

The chain combines TRBV7-8 with TRBJ1-5; the D is unclear. Germline V gene sequence: CDR1 SGHVS, CDR2 FQNEAQ. This CDR3 contains 13 residues. V was shortened by 2 bases and J by 11 bases, with 13 bases between the two germline ends. CDR3 bases: TGTGCCAGCAGCTTATCTAGATTTAAGACCCAGCATTTT. Its protein product is CASSLSRFKTQHF.

This clonotype was seen a few times. The chain has TRBV7-9 and TRBJ2-7; no firm D call. The V end lost 1 base, the J end lost 2 bases, and 9 bases lay between the germline ends. The CDR3 spans 14 residues. From germline, CDR1 is SEHNR and CDR2 FQNEAQ (reference sequence). This chain's CDR3 is CASSLEARAYEQYF. The DNA of the CDR3 is TGTGCCAGCAGCTTAGAGGCCAGAGCCTACGAGCAGTACTTC.

The V and J genes are TRBV7-9 and TRBJ1-2; D gene unclear. CDR1 is SEHNR, CDR2 FQNEAQ, per germline (reference sequence). Trimming left V 1 base short and J 5 bases short, with 20 bases between. This CDR3 spans 17 amino acids. The CDR3 sequence is CASSLGPGIKQGYGYTF. DNA for the CDR3: TGTGCCAGCAGCTTAGGTCCAGGCATTAAACAAGGGTATGGCTACACCTTC.

This chain joins TRBV23-1 and TRBJ2-7; the match to TRBD2 covers 13 bases. The end of the DNA aligns better with TRBJ2-1, so the J call may be wrong. TRBV23-1 is filed as an ORF, its function uncertain. CDR3 length: 16 residues. CDR3 DNA sequence: TGCGCCAGCAGTCTGAAGAGGACTAGCGGGAGAAGTGAGCAGTTCTTC. It is translated as CASSLKRTSGRSEQFF.

The sample holds a few counts of this clonotype. The chain links TRBV7-6 to TRBJ1-1; 7 bases fit TRBD1. V shed 4 bases, J shed 1 base, and the junction held 3 bases outside the gene matches. Germline V lookup: CDR1 SGHVS, CDR2 FNYEAQ. CDR3 size: 14 residues. The CDR3 region has the DNA TGTGCCAGCAGCTCGGGACAGAGGAACACTGAAGCTTTCTTT. It yields the protein CASSSGQRNTEAFF.

V usage is TRBV12-3 or TRBV12-4 and J usage is TRBJ2-5; the D call may be TRBD1 or TRBD2 (5 bases each). The CDR3 extends over 15 amino acids. Trimming removed 6 bases at V and 0 bases at J, with 14 bases between. The CDR3 DNA reads TGTGCCAGCAGCTATCCCGGGACGGACCAAGAGACCCAGTACTTC. This encodes CASSYPGTDQETQYF.

In this sample, this clonotype turned up once. The genes are TRBV7-9 and TRBJ2-1, with TRBD1 matching over 9 bases. Germline trimming cut 5 bases from V and 5 bases from J; bases unmatched to any gene: 7. CDR3 length: 15 amino acids. CDR1 and CDR2 (germline): SEHNR, FQNEAQ (reference sequence). In DNA form, the CDR3 reads TGTGCCAGCAGCCCAGGGGGGACAGGGCACAATGAGCAGTTCTTC. Translation gives CASSPGGTGHNEQFF. Variable domain in full (rest from reference TRBV7-9 and TRBJ2-1): DTGVSQNPRHKITKRGQNVTFRCDPISEHNRLYWYRQTLGQGPEFLTYFQNEAQLEKSRLLSDRFSAERPKGSFSTLEIQRTEQGDSAMYLCASSPGGTGHNEQFFGPGTRLTVL.

The CDR3 sequence is CAFQPGRSSPLHF. The CDR3 DNA reads TGTGCCTTTCAACCGGGACGGTCCTCACCCCTCCACTTT. This chain connects TRBV6-1 to TRBJ1-6; tentative D call: TRBD1 (5 bases). The CDR3 runs to 13 residues. Trimming left V 11 bases short and J 10 bases short, with 18 bases between. Germline V gene lookup returns CDR1 MNHNS and CDR2 SASEGT.

The chain couples TRBV28 to TRBJ2-3; D not resolved. Germline loops: CDR1 MDHEN, CDR2 SYDVKM. The germline V and J ends were trimmed by 10 bases and 2 bases, with 19 bases remaining between them. CDR3 size: 15 residues. CDR3 protein: CAIQPSSLFTDTQYF. DNA for the CDR3: TGTGCCATCCAACCCTCGAGCCTTTTCACAGATACGCAGTATTTT.